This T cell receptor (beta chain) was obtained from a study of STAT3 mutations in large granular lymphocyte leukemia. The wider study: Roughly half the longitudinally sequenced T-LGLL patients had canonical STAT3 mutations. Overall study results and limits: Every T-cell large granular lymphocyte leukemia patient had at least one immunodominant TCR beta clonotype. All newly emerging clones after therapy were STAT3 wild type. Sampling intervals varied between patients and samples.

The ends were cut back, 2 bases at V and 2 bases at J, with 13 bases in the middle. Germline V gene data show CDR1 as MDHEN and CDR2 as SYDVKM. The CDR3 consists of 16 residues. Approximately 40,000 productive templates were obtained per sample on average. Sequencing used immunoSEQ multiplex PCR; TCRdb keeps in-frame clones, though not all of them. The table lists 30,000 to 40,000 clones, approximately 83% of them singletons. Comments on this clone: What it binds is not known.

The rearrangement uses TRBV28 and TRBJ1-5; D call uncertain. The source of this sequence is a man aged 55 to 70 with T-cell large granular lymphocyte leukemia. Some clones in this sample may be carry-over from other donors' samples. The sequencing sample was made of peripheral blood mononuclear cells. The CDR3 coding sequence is TGTGCCAGCAGTTTACGGGCGGGGTTTGGCAATCAGCCCCAGCATTTT. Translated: CASSLRAGFGNQPQHF.